This TCR beta chain was retrieved from a study of OX40 agonist ivuxolimab in advanced cancers. Study in general: Ivuxolimab, an agonist antibody against OX40 (CD134), was given to patients. Dose-escalation patients suffered from hepatocellular carcinoma, melanoma, renal cell or head and neck cancer. General study findings and limits: With doses of 0.1 to 3.0 mg/kg, CD4+ and CD8+ blood T cells had undergone clonal expansion by week 6.

Of note for this clone: The target antigen is unknown.

The protocol was immunoSEQ multiplex PCR, while the TCRdb copy is restricted to in-frame clones and leaves out a portion. The sample has 50,000 or so clones, more than 75% seen once. The study sampled blood at baseline, cycle 4 day 1, and cycle 7 day 1. Germline V gene lookup returns CDR1 MNHNY and CDR2 SVGAGI (reference sequence). V was trimmed by 5 bases and J by 0 bases, leaving 13 bases between them. This CDR3 is built from 15 residues. The receptor comes from an adult with an advanced solid tumor such as melanoma, head and neck, liver or kidney cancer. The rearrangement joins TRBV6-6 to TRBJ1-2; D ambiguous. Source: CD4+ or CD8+ T cells sorted from blood, taken in a trial of the OX40 agonist ivuxolimab. CDR3 nucleotide sequence: TGTGCCAGCAGTGTCGACGGATCAGCTAACTATGGCTACACCTTC. It is translated as CASSVDGSANYGYTF.